Following are 30 T cell receptor beta chains from one sample sequenced in a study of blood T cell repertoires in COVID-19. The repertoire was sequenced with immunoSEQ multiplex PCR; TCRdb's copy has only in-frame clones and lacks some. This sample has approximately 190,000 clones, with about 81% found just once. Sample: peripheral blood. The source of these receptors is a young man with active or convalescent COVID-19.

The genes are TRBV23-1 and TRBJ2-7, with 7 bases that match TRBD1. TRBV23-1 is an ORF; its function is uncertain. The junction had 10 bases not matched to a gene; V was cut back by 3 bases and J by 5 bases. CDR3 length: 15 amino acids. The CDR3 DNA follows: TGCGCCAGCAGTCAGTCGGGACAGAACGGCCACGAGCAGTACTTC. Its translation is CASSQSGQNGHEQYF.

The genes are TRBV7-2 and TRBJ2-5; D unclear. The V gene's germline CDR1 is SGHTA and CDR2 FQGNSA. CDR3 size: 14 residues. V was trimmed by 2 bases and J by 2 bases, leaving 9 bases between them. The CDR3 protein is CASSLMAEQETQYF. The CDR3, as DNA: TGTGCCAGCAGCTTAATGGCAGAACAAGAGACCCAGTACTTC.

The chain carries TRBV5-5 and TRBJ1-2, with 7 bases matching TRBD1. CDR1 is SGHKS, CDR2 YYEKEE, per germline (reference sequence). CDR3 length: 14 residues. Trimming removed 1 base from V and 1 base from J; junction bases left unmatched: 1. As DNA, the CDR3 is TGTGCCAGCAGCTTGTGGGACAGTAACTATGGCTACACCTTC. Translation gives CASSLWDSNYGYTF.

This clone appeared once. J is TRBJ2-4 and V is TRBV4-2, with D maybe TRBD2 (5 bases). The CDR3 consists of 17 residues. The germline V and J ends were trimmed by 0 bases and 3 bases, with 15 bases remaining between them. Looked up from germline, CDR1 is LGHNA and CDR2 is YNFKEQ. CDR3: CASSQDGAGLSKNIQYF. The CDR3 DNA follows: TGTGCCAGCAGCCAAGATGGCGCGGGCCTCAGCAAAAACATTCAGTACTTC.

V gene TRBV6-5 combines with J gene TRBJ1-5; D unresolved. The V end lost 2 bases, the J end lost 2 bases, and 7 bases lay between the germline ends. CDR1 MNHEY and CDR2 SVGAGI come from the germline V gene. The CDR3 length is 14 residues. The CDR3 spells CASSYASGNQPQHF. For the CDR3, the DNA is TGTGCCAGCAGTTACGCCAGCGGCAATCAGCCCCAGCATTTT.

J is TRBJ2-1 and V is TRBV14; D is uncertain. Germline V gene sequence: CDR1 SGHDN, CDR2 FVKESK. V lost 3 bases and J lost 13, with 16 bases in between. The CDR3 runs to 13 residues. The CDR3 bases are TGTGCCAGCAGCCACGGTCCCCACGCCCAACAGTTCTTC. As protein: CASSHGPHAQQFF.

This clone came up a few times. The rearrangement links TRBV27 to TRBJ1-2; 9 bases match TRBD1. The CDR3 runs to 16 residues. Germline CDR1 and CDR2: MNHEY and SMNVEV (reference sequence). With 4 bases clipped from V and 7 bases from J, the junction kept 13 bases outside the gene matches. CDR3 in DNA: TGTGCCAGCAGTTCGCATCCCACAGGGGGCGCAGCTGGCTACACCTTC. Encoded protein: CASSSHPTGGAAGYTF.

This clone was picked up many times. J is TRBJ2-6 and V is TRBV6-2 or TRBV6-3; possible D gene TRBD1, 5 bases. The CDR3 length is 15 residues. V lost 2 bases and J 2 bases, leaving 7 bases between the germline ends. Germline V CDR1 and CDR2: MNHEY, SVGEGT. CDR3 nucleotide sequence: TGTGCCAGCAGTTACGAAGGGGCTGGGGCCAACGTCCTGACTTTC. It encodes CASSYEGAGANVLTF.

V usage is TRBV15 and J usage is TRBJ1-2; the match to TRBD1 covers 9 bases. Germline assignment: CDR1 LNHNV and CDR2 YYDKDF (reference sequence). CDR3 size: 15 residues. After removal of 9 bases from V and 7 bases from J, the junction contained 15 bases not matched to a gene. CDR3 DNA: TGTGCCACGCGTCTCGACAGGGGGGTACTTCGTGGCTACACCTTC. This gives the protein CATRLDRGVLRGYTF. Variable domain in full (rest from reference TRBV15 and TRBJ1-2): DAMVIQNPRYQVTQFGKPVTLSCSQTLNHNVMYWYQQKSSQAPKLLFHYYDKDFNNEADTPDNFQSRRPNTSFCFLDIRSPGLGDTAMYLCATRLDRGVLRGYTFGSGTRLTVV.

This chain uses TRBV5-3 with TRBJ1-2; D might be TRBD1 (6 bases). Being an ORF, TRBV5-3 has a function that is uncertain. Trimming removed 0 bases from V and 4 bases from J, with 13 bases in between. The CDR3 contains 15 residues. This CDR3 reads CARSLATGWSYGYTF. The CDR3 nucleotides are TGTGCCAGAAGCTTGGCCACAGGGTGGTCCTATGGCTACACCTTC.

The V call is TRBV3-1 (or the pseudogene TRBV3-2), the J call TRBJ2-5; 7 bases are a match to TRBD2. V trimming: 4 bases; J trimming: 5 bases; junction bases outside the gene matches: 10. Germline CDR1 LGHDT, CDR2 YNNKEL (reference sequence). The CDR3 covers 15 residues. CDR3 sequence (DNA): TGTGCCAGCAGCCCGAACACGCTGGGGGGGGAGACCCAGTACTTC. Its protein product is CASSPNTLGGETQYF.

This clone turned up a few times. The V call is TRBV3-1 (or the pseudogene TRBV3-2), the J call TRBJ1-3; perhaps TRBD1 as D (5 bases). The CDR3 consists of 13 residues. V was pared by 6 bases and J by 6 bases, with 12 bases between. Germline CDR1 is LGHDT and CDR2 is YNNKEL (reference sequence). The CDR3, as DNA: TGTGCCAGCAGGGACAATTTTTTAAACACCATATATTTT. This encodes CASRDNFLNTIYF.

This clone was counted once. This chain links TRBV21-1 with TRBJ1-4; the tabulated D call, TRBD1, remains unverified against the DNA. TRBV21-1 is an annotated pseudogene. The CDR3 covers 19 residues. The CDR3 region has the DNA TGTGCCAGCAGCAAAGGGGCCTCCAAACCATCGACAGCTAATGAAAAACTGTTTTTT. Amino acids: CASSKGASKPSTANEKLFF.

The chain links TRBV28 to TRBJ2-7; TRBD2 agrees at 8 bases. Germline V gene lookup returns CDR1 MDHEN and CDR2 SYDVKM. The V gene end was trimmed by 4 bases and the J gene end by 3 bases; junction bases not matched to a gene: 8. The CDR3 sequence is 15 residues long. The CDR3 region has the DNA TGTGCCAGCAGTTCAGTCGGGACTAGTAACTACGAGCAGTACTTC. Translating it yields CASSSVGTSNYEQYF.

This clone was seen only once. The V and J genes are TRBV24-1 and TRBJ2-7; tentatively, D is TRBD1 (6 bases). V lost 5 bases and J 2 bases, leaving 18 bases between the germline ends. Germline V gene sequence: CDR1 KGHDR, CDR2 SFDVKD. The CDR3 has 16 residues. CDR3 coding DNA: TGTGCCACCAGTGCGAGGATCAGGGGAAAGACCTACGAGCAGTACTTC. Amino acids: CATSARIRGKTYEQYF.

The chain uses TRBV30 and TRBJ2-7; possible D gene TRBD2, 6 bases. V was shortened by 4 bases and J by 3 bases, with 16 bases between the two germline ends. CDR1 and CDR2 from the germline V gene are GTSNPN and SVGIG (reference sequence). This CDR3 comprises 14 residues. CDR3 residues: CAWTPGVLDYEQYF. The CDR3 DNA reads TGTGCCTGGACCCCGGGGGTTCTCGACTACGAGCAGTACTTC.

The rearrangement links TRBV6-2 or TRBV6-3 to TRBJ1-1, with D uncertain. V gave up 2 bases and J gave up 6 bases, with 10 bases separating them. Germline V gene lookup returns CDR1 MNHEY and CDR2 SVGEGT. The CDR3 is 13 residues long. The CDR3 DNA sequence: TGTGCCAGCAGTTACGTGGGGAGGGCTGAAGCTTTCTTT. Residues: CASSYVGRAEAFF.

The CDR3 sequence: CASSPVLPGLAGGSYNEQFF. Written as DNA, the CDR3 is TGTGCCAGCAGCCCAGTGTTACCGGGACTAGCGGGGGGGTCCTACAATGAGCAGTTCTTC. The gene calls are TRBV3-1 (or the pseudogene TRBV3-2) and TRBJ2-1, with 16 nucleotides matching TRBD2. V lost 4 bases to trimming and J lost 1 base; unmatched junction nucleotides: 10. This CDR3 is built from 20 residues. CDR1 is LGHDT and CDR2 is YNNKEL in the germline V gene (reference sequence).

The genes are TRBV19 and TRBJ1-6; 7 nucleotides line up with TRBD1. Germline V gene sequence: CDR1 LNHDA, CDR2 SQIVND (reference sequence). V lost 5 bases, J lost 0 bases, and 16 bases stayed unmatched. The CDR3 loop spans 20 amino acids. CDR3 residues: CASSSRAAGTEGSYNSPLHF. DNA for the CDR3: TGTGCCAGTAGTTCCCGGGCCGCAGGGACAGAAGGCTCCTATAATTCACCCCTCCACTTT. The whole variable domain, filled in from reference TRBV19 and TRBJ1-6, reads DGGITQSPKYLFRKEGQNVTLSCEQNLNHDAMYWYRQDPGQGLRLIYYSQIVNDFQKGDIAEGYSVSREKKESFPLTVTSAQKNPTAFYLCASSSRAAGTEGSYNSPLHFGNGTRLTVT.

This rearrangement joins TRBV19 to TRBJ1-1; TRBD1 agrees at 8 bases. Per the germline V gene, CDR1 is LNHDA and CDR2 is SQIVND (reference sequence). The CDR3 contains 16 residues. Losses at the gene ends were 7 bases for V and 3 bases for J; bases not matched to a gene: 13. As DNA, the CDR3 is TGTGCCAGTAACGCAGCCCGCGACAGGGGCTACACTGAAGCTTTCTTT. Amino acid sequence: CASNAARDRGYTEAFF.

This clone was counted only a few times. The chain has TRBV5-6 and TRBJ1-5, with a tentative D call TRBD1 (6 bases). Trimming removed 3 bases from V and 6 bases from J, with 13 bases in between. The CDR3 is 14 residues long. Germline CDR1 reads SGHDT; CDR2 reads YYEEEE. The CDR3: CASSSQGQGQPQHF. CDR3 DNA sequence: TGTGCCAGCAGCTCTCAGGGGCAGGGTCAGCCCCAGCATTTT.

The rearrangement links TRBV11-3 to TRBJ2-7; perhaps TRBD2 as D (5 bases). The CDR3 is 13 amino acids. CDR1 is SGHNT and CDR2 is YENEEA in the germline V gene. V lost 3 bases and J 2 bases, leaving 8 bases between the germline ends. CDR3 region: CASSFGVTYEQYF. The CDR3 coding sequence is TGTGCCAGCAGCTTCGGGGTTACCTACGAGCAGTACTTC.

The rearrangement uses TRBV4-1 and TRBJ2-3; 9 nucleotides line up with TRBD2. Per the germline V gene, CDR1 is MGHRA and CDR2 is YSYEKL. The CDR3 is made up of 15 amino acids. The ends lost 1 base at V and 5 bases at J; junction bases unmatched: 4. The CDR3 DNA reads TGCGCCAGCAGCCAAGGGGAAGCGGGAGGAGATACGCAGTATTTT. Its translation: CASSQGEAGGDTQYF.

The CDR3 sequence is CASSSDRGWGEKLFF. The CDR3 DNA follows: TGTGCCAGCAGCTCCGACAGGGGGTGGGGTGAAAAACTGTTTTTT. This sequence joins TRBV11-2 and TRBJ1-4, with 9 bases fitting TRBD1. Trimming cost V 4 bases and J 7 bases; bases outside gene matches: 7. Germline V lookup: CDR1 SGHAT, CDR2 FQNNGV. The CDR3 covers 15 residues. Full variable domain (rest looked up from reference TRBV11-2 and TRBJ1-4): EAGVAQSPRYKIIEKRQSVAFWCNPISGHATLYWYQQILGQGPKLLIQFQNNGVVDDSQLPKDRFSAERLKGVDSTLKIQPAKLEDSAVYLCASSSDRGWGEKLFFGSGTQLSVL.

Points on this clone: Distinct nucleotide sequences in the sample also encode this CDR3. The V gene is TRBV19, the J gene TRBJ1-1; D is perhaps TRBD1 (6 bases). The CDR3 has 13 amino acids. The ends were cut back, 6 bases at V and 0 bases at J, with 8 bases in the middle. CDR1 and CDR2 from the germline V gene are LNHDA and SQIVND (reference sequence). The CDR3 protein is CASRGDMNTEAFF. The CDR3 DNA sequence: TGTGCCAGTAGAGGGGACATGAACACTGAAGCTTTCTTT.

The V call is TRBV5-6, the J call TRBJ1-2; 9 positions match TRBD1. This CDR3 contains 13 residues. CDR1 is SGHDT and CDR2 is YYEEEE in the germline V gene. Trimming took 3 bases from V and 7 from J; bases not matched to a gene: 4. The CDR3 DNA follows: TGTGCCAGCAGCTGGGGACAGGGTAGTGGCTACACCTTC. It encodes CASSWGQGSGYTF.

This sequence joins TRBV18 and TRBJ2-1; the match to TRBD1 covers 7 bases. The CDR3 totals 14 residues. The germline V gene has CDR1 KGHSH and CDR2 LQKENI. Trimming took 6 bases from V and 7 from J; bases not matched to a gene: 9. This CDR3 is CASSEGATRNEQFF. CDR3 in DNA: TGTGCCAGCTCCGAGGGGGCGACAAGGAATGAGCAGTTCTTC.

In its sample, this clone was seen once. V and J are TRBV30 and TRBJ1-5; a possible D gene is TRBD1 (6 bases). The CDR3 is made up of 15 amino acids. Germline CDR1 and CDR2: GTSNPN and SVGIG (reference sequence). The V gene lost 0 bases and the J gene lost 3 bases, with 12 bases spanning the gap. CDR3 region: CAWSVGQMANQPQHF. In DNA form, the CDR3 reads TGTGCCTGGAGTGTCGGACAGATGGCCAATCAGCCCCAGCATTTT. The full variable domain, its missing parts supplied by reference TRBV30 and TRBJ1-5, is SQTIHQWPATLVQPVGSPLSLECTVEGTSNPNLYWYRQAAGRGLQLLFYSVGIGQISSEVPQNLSASRPQDRQFILSSKKLLLSDSGFYLCAWSVGQMANQPQHFGDGTRLSIL.

This chain uses TRBV6-2 or TRBV6-3 with TRBJ2-7; TRBD1 agrees at 8 bases. The CDR3 has 13 residues. V gave up 5 bases and J gave up 3 bases; unmatched junction bases: 3. Germline V gene data show CDR1 as MNHEY and CDR2 as SVGEGT. The CDR3 DNA sequence: TGTGCCAGCAGTGACAGGGGTTACTACGAGCAGTACTTC. It translates to CASSDRGYYEQYF.

V and J are TRBV3-1 (or the pseudogene TRBV3-2) and TRBJ1-4; perhaps TRBD1 as D (6 bases). The V end lost 5 bases, the J end lost 7 bases, and 14 bases lay between the germline ends. CDR1 LGHDT and CDR2 YNNKEL come from the germline V gene (reference sequence). The length of the CDR3 is 14 residues. The CDR3 reads CASSVQGLGEKLFF. CDR3 in DNA: TGTGCCAGCAGCGTACAGGGCCTGGGTGAAAAACTGTTTTTT.